This is a list of T cell receptor beta chains from one sample in a study of CD8+ T cells in alopecia areata. Profiled with immunoSEQ multiplex PCR; TCRdb holds only in-frame clones, not every one. The top ten hold 3.5% to 5% of the sample, which has about 190,000 clones, over 60% seen once. Sequences were derived from CD4+ T cells sorted from blood, sampled at week 4, from a patient treated with tofacitinib. These receptor sequences come from a human donor with alopecia areata. Both conserved end residues are part of each CDR3.

v_gene: TRBV5-1; j_gene: TRBJ2-7; CDR3aa: CASRTPSGYEQYF
v_gene: TRBV5-6; j_gene: TRBJ1-2; CDR3aa: CASSSLPGGAGGYTF
v_gene: TRBV11-2; j_gene: TRBJ1-2; CDR3aa: CASTRAPDVRGMVGYTF
v_gene: TRBV18; j_gene: TRBJ2-4; CDR3aa: CASSPLSPTGVAKNIQYF
v_gene: TRBV30; j_gene: TRBJ2-3; CDR3aa: CAWSPGLSTDTQYF
v_gene: TRBV23-1; j_gene: TRBJ2-5; CDR3aa: CASSQRTAEETQYF
v_gene: TRBV29-1; j_gene: TRBJ2-3; CDR3aa: CSVQVLHSTDTQYF
v_gene: TRBV5-6; j_gene: TRBJ2-5; CDR3aa: CASSLGTEETQYF
v_gene: TRBV6-6; j_gene: TRBJ1-5; CDR3aa: CASSIGSGSNQPQHF
v_gene: TRBV2; j_gene: TRBJ2-7; CDR3aa: CASSATSYEQYF
v_gene: TRBV5-1; j_gene: TRBJ2-5; CDR3aa: CASSPDRVDGTQYF
v_gene: TRBV4-1; j_gene: TRBJ1-2; CDR3aa: CASSLGQGSGYGYTF
v_gene: TRBV9; j_gene: TRBJ1-1; CDR3aa: CASSVDGDTEAFF
v_gene: TRBV4-1; j_gene: TRBJ1-1; CDR3aa: CASSQDQTEAFF
v_gene: TRBV29-1; j_gene: TRBJ1-4; CDR3aa: CSVGGAGSSWGEKLFF
v_gene: TRBV29-1; j_gene: TRBJ2-5; CDR3aa: CSVNRGRETQYF
v_gene: TRBV29-1; j_gene: TRBJ1-5; CDR3aa: CSVAGDWGQPQHF
v_gene: TRBV9; j_gene: TRBJ2-3; CDR3aa: CASSATSGGGRTDTQYF
v_gene: TRBV25-1; j_gene: TRBJ1-6; CDR3aa: CASSGSGTNSPLHF
v_gene: TRBV6-5; j_gene: TRBJ1-2; CDR3aa: CASSYLAGGIYGYTF
v_gene: TRBV29-1; j_gene: TRBJ1-2; CDR3aa: CSADGTDYGYTF
v_gene: TRBV4-2; j_gene: TRBJ2-3; CDR3aa: CASSLFTSGGNTDTQYF
v_gene: TRBV5-6; j_gene: TRBJ2-5; CDR3aa: CASSLDSRSETQYF
v_gene: TRBV6-5; j_gene: -; CDR3aa: CASSRPGGHEQYF
v_gene: TRBV30; j_gene: TRBJ1-1; CDR3aa: CAWTGQVNTEAFF
v_gene: TRBV7-2; j_gene: TRBJ2-7; CDR3aa: CASRTGAYEQYF
v_gene: TRBV4-3; j_gene: TRBJ2-7; CDR3aa: CASSRLFRVEQYF
v_gene: TRBV29-1; j_gene: TRBJ1-3; CDR3aa: CSVGQSSGNTIYF
v_gene: TRBV19; j_gene: TRBJ1-2; CDR3aa: CASSIVGNGASPGYTF
v_gene: TRBV29-1; j_gene: TRBJ1-2; CDR3aa: CSVGEVGYGYTF
v_gene: TRBV2; j_gene: TRBJ1-5; CDR3aa: CASSVSGANQPQHF
v_gene: TRBV30; j_gene: TRBJ2-4; CDR3aa: CAWSPLGLAGGNIQYF
v_gene: TRBV29-1; j_gene: TRBJ2-3; CDR3aa: CSVEAGTDTQYF
v_gene: TRBV2; j_gene: TRBJ1-2; CDR3aa: CASSDNSPGYTF
v_gene: TRBV10-3; j_gene: TRBJ2-6; CDR3aa: CAISTRPPVTGANVLTF
v_gene: TRBV5-1; j_gene: TRBJ2-6; CDR3aa: CASRLRGTRNSGANVLTF
v_gene: TRBV4-1; j_gene: TRBJ2-1; CDR3aa: CASSSQGVEQFF
v_gene: TRBV5-1; j_gene: TRBJ2-1; CDR3aa: CASSAGTSGEVEQFF
v_gene: TRBV6-5; j_gene: TRBJ1-1; CDR3aa: CASSDTMNTEAFF
v_gene: TRBV5-1; j_gene: TRBJ2-5; CDR3aa: CASREGDQETQYF
v_gene: TRBV29-1; j_gene: TRBJ2-7; CDR3aa: CSVSRTASYEQYF
v_gene: TRBV30; j_gene: TRBJ1-2; CDR3aa: CAWKGLDYGYTF